The sequence of this T cell receptor (beta chain) was determined in a study of blood T cell repertoires in COVID-19. As for the study in general: PBMCs, B-cell-depleted T cells, or T cells provided the cDNA or gDNA that made up the material.

Between the trimmed V and J ends, which lost 3 bases and 2 bases, there was a span of 14 bases. Per the germline V gene, CDR1 is SGHDT and CDR2 is YYEEEE. The CDR3 has 15 residues. In the original analysis: Cell counts per sample came from amplifying reference gene primers. Assay used: immunoSEQ multiplex PCR; TCRdb lists only in-frame clones, some missing. The DNA gave D and trimming, while V, J and clone size come from that table. The data show about 160,000 clones, about 83% seen once. This receptor was taken from a woman in her 70s with COVID-19, enrolled during active disease. V and J are TRBV5-6 and TRBJ2-5, with TRBD1 as a possible D gene (6 bases). Material: peripheral blood. The CDR3 loop is CASSSDWTAQETQYF. In nucleotides, the CDR3 is TGTGCCAGCAGCTCAGATTGGACAGCACAAGAGACCCAGTACTTC.